These 16 T cell receptor beta chains share one sample of origin, sequenced in a study of blood T cell repertoires in COVID-19. Assay used: immunoSEQ multiplex PCR; TCRdb lists only in-frame clones, some missing. The sample includes 250,000 to 300,000 clones, roughly 89% seen only once; the top ten take about 4.6%. The sample comprised peripheral blood. The receptors were gathered from a man between 40 and 49 years old with acute or convalescent COVID-19.

V and J are TRBV5-1 and TRBJ2-2; D possibly corresponds to TRBD1 (7 bases). This CDR3 is built from 16 residues. V was clipped by 6 bases and J by 4 bases, with 19 bases between them. Germline V CDR1 and CDR2: SGHRS, YFSETQ. The CDR3 loop is CASTSQGGSGTGELFF. DNA for the CDR3: TGCGCCAGCACCTCTCAGGGGGGATCTGGCACCGGGGAGCTGTTTTTT.

The chain joins TRBV29-1 to TRBJ2-1; D not certain. This CDR3 has 14 residues. Germline assignment: CDR1 SQVTM and CDR2 ANQGSEA. CDR3 DNA: TGCACCTGCCTATCGCTGAGCTCCTACAATGAGCAGTTCTTC. Its translation is CTCLSLSSYNEQFF.

This chain joins TRBV7-8 and TRBJ2-7; 8 bases are shared with TRBD2. CDR1 SGHVS and CDR2 FQNEAQ come from the germline V gene. There are 15 residues in the CDR3. The junction had 3 bases not matched to a gene; V was cut back by 2 bases and J by 0 bases. CDR3 region: CASSLYGGDSYEQYF. CDR3 DNA: TGTGCCAGCAGCTTATACGGGGGGGACTCCTACGAGCAGTACTTC.

The rearrangement uses TRBV11-2 and TRBJ1-4, with D possibly being TRBD1 (5 bases). Germline V CDR1 and CDR2: SGHAT, FQNNGV. This CDR3 is 16 amino acids long. The V gene lost 5 bases and the J gene lost 2 bases, with 15 bases spanning the gap. The CDR3 DNA sequence: TGTGCCAGCAGCCCCCAGGGACTTCCCACTAATGAAAAACTGTTTTTT. This translates into CASSPQGLPTNEKLFF.

This chain uses TRBV15 with TRBJ2-3; D remains ambiguous. This CDR3 region has 17 residues. Deletions cut 0 bases from V and 3 bases from J, with 16 bases between. CDR1 and CDR2 from the germline V gene are LNHNV and YYDKDF (reference sequence). The CDR3 DNA sequence: TGTGCCACCAGCAGAGATTATGATGTGTCAGTGACAGATACGCAGTATTTT. It is translated as CATSRDYDVSVTDTQYF.

The chain recombines TRBV27 with TRBJ2-1; TRBD1 aligns across 7 bases. Germline assignment: CDR1 MNHEY and CDR2 SMNVEV (reference sequence). The CDR3 is 13 amino acids. Trimming took 3 bases from V and 8 from J; bases not matched to a gene: 4. The CDR3 region has the DNA TGTGCCAGCAGTTTCGTCAGGGGGTATGAGCAGTTCTTC. It encodes CASSFVRGYEQFF.

In the case of this clone: Other DNA variants within this sample encode the same CDR3. The V and J genes are TRBV5-1 and TRBJ1-1; no firm D call. V was clipped by 1 base and J by 3 bases, with 7 bases between them. The germline gives CDR1 SGHRS, CDR2 YFSETQ. CDR3 length equals 13 residues. CDR3 in amino acids: CASSLKLDTEAFF. DNA for the CDR3: TGCGCCAGCAGCTTGAAACTCGACACTGAAGCTTTCTTT.

The chain links TRBV7-3 to TRBJ1-1; D unresolved. This CDR3 has 15 residues. The V and J ends lost 1 base and 4 bases respectively, with 13 bases between them. Germline CDR1 SGHTA, CDR2 FQGTGA. Here the CDR3 reads CASSLRGGWSTEAFF. CDR3 nucleotide sequence: TGTGCCAGCAGCTTAAGGGGAGGGTGGTCCACTGAAGCTTTCTTT.

The genes are TRBV19 and TRBJ1-5, with 7 bases aligning to TRBD1. This CDR3 spans 14 amino acids. V trimming: 3 bases; J trimming: 5 bases; junction bases outside the gene matches: 4. CDR1 is LNHDA and CDR2 is SQIVND in the germline V gene (reference sequence). CDR3 sequence reads: CASSIRQGDQPQHF. The CDR3 DNA reads TGTGCCAGTAGTATCCGTCAGGGGGATCAGCCCCAGCATTTT.

The chain is built from TRBV6-6 and TRBJ2-1; 8 bases fit TRBD1. Unmatched junction bases numbered 3, after V lost 2 bases and J lost 12 bases. This CDR3 region has 12 residues. The germline V gene encodes CDR1 MNHNY and CDR2 SVGAGI (reference sequence). CDR3 sequence reads: CASSYDGQGQFF. The CDR3 DNA is TGTGCCAGCAGTTACGATGGACAGGGGCAGTTCTTC.

The DNA of the CDR3 is TGTGCCAGCAGTTTAGAGGCCTCGAGCTACACCTTC. Its translation is CASSLEASSYTF. The chain employs TRBV28 and TRBJ1-2; D not resolved. V was shortened by 2 bases and J by 9 bases, with 10 bases between the two germline ends. This CDR3 contains 12 residues. Germline V lookup: CDR1 MDHEN, CDR2 SYDVKM.

The CDR3, as DNA: TGTGCCAGCAGACAGGACAGGGGGCCCACCGGGGAGCTGTTTTTT. Amino acid sequence: CASRQDRGPTGELFF. The chain combines TRBV6-5 with TRBJ2-2; 11 nucleotides match TRBD1. V lost 6 bases, J lost 4 bases, and 4 bases stayed unmatched. The CDR3 is 15 amino acids. The germline CDR1 and CDR2 sequences are MNHEY and SVGAGI.

CDR3 amino acids: CASSRSRGQGEKLFF. The DNA of the CDR3 is TGTGCCAGCAGCCGCTCCAGGGGGCAGGGTGAAAAACTGTTTTTT. The chain recombines TRBV5-5 with TRBJ1-4; TRBD1 matches 8 bases. The CDR3 is made up of 15 amino acids. Germline lookup yields CDR1 SGHKS and CDR2 YYEKEE (reference sequence). V gave up 4 bases and J gave up 7 bases; unmatched junction bases: 9.

The rearrangement links TRBV27 to TRBJ2-3; 7 bases align to TRBD2. The CDR3 has 13 residues. Germline V lookup: CDR1 MNHEY, CDR2 SMNVEV (reference sequence). The V gene end was trimmed by 5 bases and the J gene end by 7 bases; junction bases not matched to a gene: 6. The CDR3: CASSPGTINTQYF. The CDR3 nucleotides are TGTGCCAGCAGTCCCGGGACTATTAATACGCAGTATTTT.

This chain links TRBV12-5 with TRBJ1-4; 10 bases fit TRBD1. Germline trimming cut 5 bases from V and 5 bases from J; bases unmatched to any gene: 20. The CDR3 has 20 residues. CDR1 and CDR2 from the germline V gene are LGHNT and FRNRAP. In DNA form, the CDR3 reads TGTGCTAGTGGTCATCCCCTTCCGGGACAGGGGCGCCATCGGAATGAAAAACTGTTTTTT. Amino acid sequence: CASGHPLPGQGRHRNEKLFF. Drawing the rest from reference TRBV12-5 and TRBJ1-4, the complete variable domain is DARVTQTPRHKVTEMGQEVTMRCQPILGHNTVFWYRQTMMQGLELLAYFRNRAPLDDSGMPKDRFSAEMPDATLATLKIQPSEPRDSAVYFCASGHPLPGQGRHRNEKLFFGSGTQLSVL.

V and J are TRBV6-1 and TRBJ2-7; a possible D gene is TRBD1 (5 bases). V was trimmed by 2 bases and J by 4 bases, leaving 6 bases between them. Germline CDR1 is MNHNS and CDR2 is SASEGT. The CDR3 consists of 12 residues. This chain's CDR3 is CASSERGYEQYF. CDR3 in DNA: TGTGCCAGCAGTGAAAGGGGTTACGAGCAGTACTTC.